These 26 T cell receptor beta chains were all obtained from the same sample, sequenced in a study of Tregs in tolerant kidney transplant recipients. Clones were read by immunoSEQ multiplex PCR, and TCRdb kept only the in-frame ones, dropping some. The sample includes about 240,000 clones, about 80% seen only once; the top ten take over 0.5%. The sequenced sample consisted of CD4+ T cells from blood. These receptors originate from a human donor in good health.

The chain employs TRBV7-2 and TRBJ1-1, with TRBD1 as a possible D gene (6 bases). V was cut by 10 bases and J by 4 bases, with 16 bases left in between. The V gene's germline CDR1 is SGHTA and CDR2 FQGNSA. This CDR3 comprises 13 residues. The DNA of the CDR3 is TGTGCCACCCGCCTGGGAGGGGGCACTGAAGCTTTCTTT. Protein sequence: CATRLGGGTEAFF.

The V call is TRBV6-5, the J call TRBJ2-5; a possible D gene is TRBD1 (6 bases). The CDR3 is 16 amino acids. CDR1 MNHEY and CDR2 SVGAGI come from the germline V gene. The germline V and J ends were trimmed by 3 bases and 2 bases, with 16 bases remaining between them. CDR3 protein: CASSYFGSRGQETQYF. The CDR3, as DNA: TGTGCCAGCAGTTATTTTGGCTCTAGGGGGCAAGAGACCCAGTACTTC.

This chain connects TRBV7-9 to TRBJ2-5; D possibly matches TRBD1 or TRBD2 (5 bases each). This CDR3 is built from 16 residues. The germline V gene encodes CDR1 SEHNR and CDR2 FQNEAQ (reference sequence). V was trimmed by 5 bases and J by 5 bases, leaving 21 bases between them. This CDR3 reads CASSAAGTRVGETQYF. The CDR3 DNA is TGTGCCAGCAGCGCCGCCGGGACCAGAGTCGGGGAGACCCAGTACTTC.

A note on this clone: Other nucleotide sequences in the sample specify the same CDR3. The chain carries TRBV2 and TRBJ2-2; D is unresolved. The CDR3 has 14 amino acids. The germline CDR1 and CDR2 sequences are SNHLY and FYNNEI. V gave up 0 bases and J gave up 4 bases, with 6 bases separating them. The CDR3 DNA is TGTGCCAGCAGTGAAGCTAGGGCCACCGGGGAGCTGTTTTTT. Amino acids: CASSEARATGELFF.

This clone was observed a single time. The chain carries TRBV5-6 and TRBJ2-6; TRBD2 is a possible D gene (6 bases). Trimming removed 0 bases from V and 2 bases from J, with 15 bases in between. The CDR3 is 18 amino acids. Per the germline V gene, CDR1 is SGHDT and CDR2 is YYEEEE. The CDR3 reads CASSLVSWRDPGANVLTF. CDR3 nucleotides: TGTGCCAGCAGCTTGGTGAGTTGGCGGGATCCTGGGGCCAACGTCCTGACTTTC.

There are a few counts of this clone. The chain links TRBV10-1 to TRBJ1-4; 8 bases line up with TRBD1. The CDR3 has 14 residues. Trimming cost V 5 bases and J 5 bases; bases outside gene matches: 4. Per the germline V gene, CDR1 is WNHNN and CDR2 is SYGVQD (reference sequence). CDR3 DNA: TGCGCCAGCAGTAGACAGGGGCTAAATGAAAAACTGTTTTTT. This sequence encodes CASSRQGLNEKLFF.

This chain links TRBV5-1 with TRBJ2-1; 11 bases are shared with TRBD2. Germline V CDR1 and CDR2: SGHRS, YFSETQ. Trimming removed 5 bases from V and 7 bases from J; junction bases left unmatched: 8. The CDR3 is 15 amino acids. This CDR3 is CASSPGTSGLNEQFF. CDR3 in DNA: TGCGCCAGCAGTCCCGGGACTAGCGGACTAAATGAGCAGTTCTTC.

This sequence joins TRBV18 and TRBJ1-1, with TRBD1 as a possible D gene (5 bases). There are 17 residues in the CDR3. CDR1 is KGHSH, CDR2 LQKENI, per germline. V lost 4 bases and J 1 base, leaving 19 bases between the germline ends. For the CDR3, the DNA is TGTGCCAGCTCACTGACACTACAGGACGGAAAGAACACTGAAGCTTTCTTT. The encoded protein is CASSLTLQDGKNTEAFF.

V gene TRBV29-1 combines with J gene TRBJ2-4; D not certain. The CDR3 runs 16 residues. Per the germline V gene, CDR1 is SQVTM and CDR2 is ANQGSEA. Trimming removed 0 bases from V and 0 bases from J, with 12 bases in between. CDR3 nucleotides: TGCAGCGTTGAAGATCGAGCACGGTCAGCCAAAAACATTCAGTACTTC. Translating gives CSVEDRARSAKNIQYF.

The chain carries TRBV7-9 and TRBJ2-3, with 7 bases matching TRBD2. V lost 1 base and J lost 1; bases outside the gene matches: 5. This CDR3 region has 16 residues. Germline lookup yields CDR1 SEHNR and CDR2 FQNEAQ (reference sequence). CDR3 amino acids: CASSLGSAGRTDTQYF. CDR3 coding DNA: TGTGCCAGCAGCTTAGGTTCAGCGGGGCGCACAGATACGCAGTATTTT.

Note on this clone: The identical CDR3 is also encoded by other nucleotide sequences in the sample. The chain is built from TRBV7-2 and TRBJ1-6; TRBD1 might be the D (6 bases). Germline assignment: CDR1 SGHTA and CDR2 FQGNSA. V was clipped by 3 bases and J by 9 bases, with 12 bases between them. The CDR3 is made up of 14 amino acids. The CDR3, as DNA: TGTGCCAGCAGCTTGCGGGGGCTGGGTTCACCCCTCCACTTT. Translated: CASSLRGLGSPLHF.

This chain links TRBV10-3 with TRBJ1-1, with D possibly matching TRBD1 (6 bases). Germline CDR1 and CDR2: ENHRY and SYGVKD. The CDR3 spans 15 residues. The germline V and J ends were trimmed by 3 bases and 2 bases, with 13 bases remaining between them. The CDR3 sequence: CAISDGGGRNTEAFF. CDR3 nucleotide sequence: TGTGCCATCAGTGACGGGGGGGGCCGAAACACTGAAGCTTTCTTT.

There are a few counts of this clone. Other DNA sequences in the same sample also yield this CDR3. The J gene is TRBJ1-2, the V gene TRBV13; 7 bases agree with TRBD1. CDR1 and CDR2 from the germline V gene are PRHDT and FYEKMQ (reference sequence). The CDR3 consists of 13 residues. Trimming removed 1 base from V and 8 bases from J; junction bases left unmatched: 4. In DNA form, the CDR3 reads TGTGCCAGCAGCTTAGAGGGGGCGAGAGGCTACACCTTC. Its protein product is CASSLEGARGYTF.

The V and J genes are TRBV5-4 and TRBJ2-2, with TRBD2 identical over 8 bases. Germline assignment: CDR1 SGHNT and CDR2 YYREEE (reference sequence). V shed 3 bases and J 0 bases; nucleotides not matched to a gene: 4. The CDR3 is 16 residues long. The chain's CDR3 is CASSSVAGSNTGELFF. The DNA for the CDR3 is TGTGCCAGCAGCTCTGTAGCGGGGTCGAACACCGGGGAGCTGTTTTTT.

For this clone: Other DNA sequences in the sample encode the same CDR3. V is TRBV9 and J is TRBJ2-1; D is unresolved. The CDR3 runs 11 residues. The V and J ends lost 2 bases and 6 bases respectively, with 3 bases between them. Germline assignment: CDR1 SGDLS and CDR2 YYNGEE. Written as DNA, the CDR3 is TGTGCCAGCAGCGTGAGCAATGAGCAGTTCTTC. It translates to CASSVSNEQFF. Looking up the rest from reference TRBV9 and TRBJ2-1 gives the full variable domain: DSGVTQTPKHLITATGQRVTLRCSPRSGDLSVYWYQQSLDQGLQFLIQYYNGEERAKGNILERFSAQQFPDLHSELNLSSLELGDSALYFCASSVSNEQFFGPGTRLTVL.

As for this clone: An end of the junction does not agree with germline; a read error may underlie this. The chain uses TRBV6-5 and TRBJ1-2; D not certain. The CDR3 is 12 amino acids. In germline, CDR1 is MNHEY, CDR2 SVGAGI. CDR3 sequence reads: CVSRNGDYGYTF. As DNA, the CDR3 is TGTGTCAGCAGAAACGGGGACTATGGCTACACCTTC.

The sample holds one count of this clone. V is TRBV2 and J is TRBJ2-7; weak D call: TRBD1 (6 bases). CDR1 and CDR2 from the germline V gene are SNHLY and FYNNEI. This CDR3 contains 15 residues. The V and J ends lost 2 bases and 3 bases respectively, with 14 bases between them. CDR3 protein: CASSEQGSLSYEQYF. CDR3 bases: TGTGCCAGCAGTGAACAGGGGTCCCTGAGCTACGAGCAGTACTTC.

The rearrangement uses TRBV9 and TRBJ1-4, with TRBD1 as a possible D gene (5 bases). The V and J ends lost 1 base and 10 bases respectively, with 11 bases between them. CDR1 is SGDLS and CDR2 is YYNGEE in the germline V gene. CDR3 length equals 13 residues. The CDR3: CASSVTTVGKLFF. In nucleotides, the CDR3 is TGTGCCAGCAGCGTAACGACAGTAGGAAAACTGTTTTTT. The whole variable domain, remainder taken from reference TRBV9 and TRBJ1-4, is DSGVTQTPKHLITATGQRVTLRCSPRSGDLSVYWYQQSLDQGLQFLIQYYNGEERAKGNILERFSAQQFPDLHSELNLSSLELGDSALYFCASSVTTVGKLFFGSGTQLSVL.

The rearrangement links TRBV5-1 to TRBJ2-2; 7 bases are shared with TRBD2. Germline CDR1 SGHRS, CDR2 YFSETQ. J was trimmed by 10 bases and V by 2 bases; bases with no gene match: 5. The CDR3 extends over 13 amino acids. CDR3 sequence: CASSFAGALELFF. The CDR3 DNA is TGCGCCAGCAGCTTTGCGGGAGCGTTGGAGCTGTTTTTT.

The CDR3 DNA reads as TGTGCCAGCAGTAAGGGACAGAACTATGGCTACACCTTC. Its protein is CASSKGQNYGYTF. The genes are TRBV6-5 and TRBJ1-2, with 7 positions matching TRBD1. CDR3 length: 13 residues. Germline CDR1 and CDR2: MNHEY and SVGAGI. The ends lost 5 bases at V and 2 bases at J; junction bases unmatched: 2.

The chain is built from TRBV6-5 and TRBJ2-7; 7 bases line up with TRBD1. The CDR3 runs to 15 residues. Trimming at V came to 0 bases and at J to 2 bases, leaving 4 bases not matched to a gene. Germline values: CDR1 MNHEY, CDR2 SVGAGI. As DNA, the CDR3 is TGTGCCAGCAGTTACTCCTGGACAGGAACCTACGAGCAGTACTTC. Translation gives CASSYSWTGTYEQYF.

V is TRBV7-2 and J is TRBJ2-1; D might be TRBD2 (6 bases). V was trimmed by 8 bases and J by 10 bases, leaving 21 bases between them. The CDR3 has 14 residues. Germline V gene data show CDR1 as SGHTA and CDR2 as FQGNSA. This CDR3 reads CASGGRERRREQFF. The CDR3 nucleotides read TGTGCCAGCGGAGGACGGGAGCGCCGGCGGGAGCAGTTCTTC.

The V gene is TRBV2, the J gene TRBJ1-2, with no clear D. Trimming took off 9 bases at V and 1 base at J, with 9 bases between the two ends. This CDR3 is 12 amino acids long. Germline CDR1 SNHLY, CDR2 FYNNEI. CDR3 residues: CARRPLNYGYTF. The CDR3 DNA follows: TGTGCCAGAAGACCCCTTAACTATGGCTACACCTTC. The whole variable domain, remainder taken from reference TRBV2 and TRBJ1-2, is EPEVTQTPSHQVTQMGQEVILRCVPISNHLYFYWYRQILGQKVEFLVSFYNNEISEKSEIFDDQFSVERPDGSNFTLKIRSTKLEDSAMYFCARRPLNYGYTFGSGTRLTVV.

The V gene is TRBV2, the J gene TRBJ2-2, with D possibly matching TRBD1 (6 bases). The V gene lost 3 bases and the J gene lost 9 bases, with 8 bases spanning the gap. Looked up from germline, CDR1 is SNHLY and CDR2 is FYNNEI. The length of the CDR3 is 12 residues. In nucleotides, the CDR3 is TGTGCCAGCAGTGAGGGGGCTTGGGAGCTGTTTTTT. Its protein product is CASSEGAWELFF.

The V and J genes are TRBV7-2 and TRBJ1-2; D is uncertain. Germline V gene data show CDR1 as SGHTA and CDR2 as FQGNSA. The CDR3 contains 14 residues. V lost 3 bases, J lost 5 bases, and 13 bases lay in between. The CDR3 DNA is TGTGCCAGCAGCTTTACCTCAGGAGGGTATGGCTACACCTTC. Translated, it gives CASSFTSGGYGYTF.

This chain connects TRBV14 to TRBJ1-4; D is unresolved. There are 16 residues in the CDR3. Trimming took 0 bases from V and 10 from J, leaving 18 bases between them. The V gene's germline CDR1 is SGHDN and CDR2 FVKESK. The DNA for the CDR3 is TGTGCCAGCAGCCAAGATGGTCGGGGTCCTACGGGAAAACTGTTTTTT. It specifies CASSQDGRGPTGKLFF.